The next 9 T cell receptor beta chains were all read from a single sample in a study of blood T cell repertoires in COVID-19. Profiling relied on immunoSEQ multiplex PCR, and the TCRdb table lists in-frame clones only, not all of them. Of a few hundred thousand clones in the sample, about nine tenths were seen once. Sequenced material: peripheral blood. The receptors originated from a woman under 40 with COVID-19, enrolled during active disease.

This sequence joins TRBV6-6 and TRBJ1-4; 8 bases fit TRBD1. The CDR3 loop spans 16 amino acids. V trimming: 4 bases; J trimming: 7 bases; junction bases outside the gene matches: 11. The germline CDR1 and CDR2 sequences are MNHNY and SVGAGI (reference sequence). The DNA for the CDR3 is TGTGCCAGCAGTTCCTTTCCGGGACAGGTTGCTGAAAAACTGTTTTTT. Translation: CASSSFPGQVAEKLFF.

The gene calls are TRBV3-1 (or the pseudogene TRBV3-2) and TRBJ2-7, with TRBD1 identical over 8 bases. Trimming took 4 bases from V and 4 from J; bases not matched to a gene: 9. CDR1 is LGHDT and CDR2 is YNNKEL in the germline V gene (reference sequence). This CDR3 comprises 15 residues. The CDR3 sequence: CASSPARGLWYEQYF. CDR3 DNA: TGTGCCAGCAGCCCTGCCAGGGGGCTTTGGTACGAGCAGTACTTC.

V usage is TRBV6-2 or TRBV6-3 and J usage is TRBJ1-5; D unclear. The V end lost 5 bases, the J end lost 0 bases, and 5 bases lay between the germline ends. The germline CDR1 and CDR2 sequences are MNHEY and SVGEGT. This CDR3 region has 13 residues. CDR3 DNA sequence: TGTGCCAGCAGTGAGTATAGCAATCAGCCCCAGCATTTT. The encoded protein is CASSEYSNQPQHF.

CDR3 in amino acids: CATSRDRGRNQPQHF. The CDR3 DNA reads TGTGCCACCAGCCGGGACAGGGGGCGGAATCAGCCCCAGCATTTT. The rearrangement joins TRBV24-1 to TRBJ1-5, with 12 nucleotides matching TRBD1. The CDR3 is made up of 15 amino acids. Unmatched junction bases numbered 4, after V lost 7 bases and J lost 4 bases. Germline V gene data show CDR1 as KGHDR and CDR2 as SFDVKD.

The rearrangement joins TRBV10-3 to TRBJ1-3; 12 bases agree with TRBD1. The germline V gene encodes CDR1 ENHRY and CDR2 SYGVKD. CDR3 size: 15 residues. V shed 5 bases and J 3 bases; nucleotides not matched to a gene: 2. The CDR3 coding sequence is TGTGCCATCAGTTGGGACAGGGGGCTTGGAAACACCATATATTTT. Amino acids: CAISWDRGLGNTIYF.

The chain's CDR3 is CSASRSNSGNTIYF. The CDR3 DNA reads TGCAGTGCTAGTAGGAGTAACTCTGGAAACACCATATATTTT. This rearrangement joins TRBV20-1 to TRBJ1-3, with unresolved D. Germline CDR1 DFQATT, CDR2 SNEGSKA (reference sequence). CDR3 size: 14 residues. V lost 3 bases and J 0 bases, leaving 9 bases between the germline ends.

Here the CDR3 reads CASSLVSGVFPDTQYF. CDR3 in DNA: TGTGCCAGCAGCTTAGTCTCGGGAGTATTTCCAGATACGCAGTATTTT. This chain links TRBV11-2 with TRBJ2-3, with D maybe TRBD2 (6 bases). V gave up 1 base and J gave up 4 bases, with 15 bases separating them. CDR1 is SGHAT and CDR2 is FQNNGV in the germline V gene. The CDR3 runs to 16 residues.

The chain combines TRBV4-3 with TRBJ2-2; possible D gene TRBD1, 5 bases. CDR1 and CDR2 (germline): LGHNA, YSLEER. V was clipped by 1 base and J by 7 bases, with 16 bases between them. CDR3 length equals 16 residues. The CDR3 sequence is CASSQGQGLSIGELFF. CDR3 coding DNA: TGCGCCAGCAGCCAAGGCCAGGGCTTAAGTATCGGGGAGCTGTTTTTT.

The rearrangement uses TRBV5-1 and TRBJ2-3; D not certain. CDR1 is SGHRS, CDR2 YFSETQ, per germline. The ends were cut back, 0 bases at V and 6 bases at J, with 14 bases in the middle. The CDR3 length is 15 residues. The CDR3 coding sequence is TGCGCCAGCAGCTTGGCCGAGGCAGAGGTGGATACGCAGTATTTT. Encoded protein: CASSLAEAEVDTQYF.